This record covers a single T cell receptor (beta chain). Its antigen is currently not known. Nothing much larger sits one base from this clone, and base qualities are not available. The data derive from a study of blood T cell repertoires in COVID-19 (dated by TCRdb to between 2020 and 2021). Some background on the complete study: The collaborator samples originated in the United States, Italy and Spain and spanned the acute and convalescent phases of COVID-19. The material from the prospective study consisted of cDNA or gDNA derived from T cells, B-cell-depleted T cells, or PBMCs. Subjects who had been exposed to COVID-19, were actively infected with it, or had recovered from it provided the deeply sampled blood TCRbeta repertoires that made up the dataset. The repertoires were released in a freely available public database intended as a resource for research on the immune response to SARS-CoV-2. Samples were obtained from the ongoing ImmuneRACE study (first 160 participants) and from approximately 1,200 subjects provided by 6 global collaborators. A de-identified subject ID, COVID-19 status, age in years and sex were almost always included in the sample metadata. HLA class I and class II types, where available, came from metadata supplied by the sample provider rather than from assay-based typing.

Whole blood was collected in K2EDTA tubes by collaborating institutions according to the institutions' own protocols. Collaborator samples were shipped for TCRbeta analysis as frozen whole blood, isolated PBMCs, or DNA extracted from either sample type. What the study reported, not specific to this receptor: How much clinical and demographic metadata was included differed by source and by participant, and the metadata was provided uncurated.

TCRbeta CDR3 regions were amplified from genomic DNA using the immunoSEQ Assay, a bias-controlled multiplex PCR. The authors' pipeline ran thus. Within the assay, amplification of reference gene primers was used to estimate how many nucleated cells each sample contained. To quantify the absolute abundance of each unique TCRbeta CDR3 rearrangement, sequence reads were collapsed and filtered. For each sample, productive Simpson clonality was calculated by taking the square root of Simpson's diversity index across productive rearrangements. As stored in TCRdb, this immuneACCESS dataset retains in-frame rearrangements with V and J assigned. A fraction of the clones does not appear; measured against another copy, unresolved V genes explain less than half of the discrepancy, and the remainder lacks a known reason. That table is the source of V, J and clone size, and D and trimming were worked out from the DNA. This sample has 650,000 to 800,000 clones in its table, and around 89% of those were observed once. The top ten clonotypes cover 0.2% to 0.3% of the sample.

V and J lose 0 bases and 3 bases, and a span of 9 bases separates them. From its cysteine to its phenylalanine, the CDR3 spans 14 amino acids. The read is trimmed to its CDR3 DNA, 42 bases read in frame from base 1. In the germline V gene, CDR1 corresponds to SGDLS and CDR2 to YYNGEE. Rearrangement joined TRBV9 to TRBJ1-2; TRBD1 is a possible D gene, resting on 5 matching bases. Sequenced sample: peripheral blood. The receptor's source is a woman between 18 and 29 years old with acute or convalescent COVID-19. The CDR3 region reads CASSVGGGDYGYTF. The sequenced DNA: TGTGCCAGCAGCGTAGGGGGCGGGGACTATGGCTACACCTTC.